Following are 24 T cell receptor beta chains from one sample sequenced in a study of blood T cell repertoires in COVID-19. Clones were read by immunoSEQ multiplex PCR, and TCRdb kept only the in-frame ones, dropping some. This table has around 390,000 clones, 80% to 90% appearing once. Sequenced: PBMCs or T cells enriched from blood (not recorded which). The receptors here all came from a woman aged 45-65 years who had recovered from COVID-19.

This chain joins TRBV7-2 and TRBJ2-5; D remains unclear. V was clipped by 0 bases and J by 1 base, with 6 bases between them. This CDR3 contains 14 residues. CDR1 and CDR2 (germline): SGHTA, FQGNSA. CDR3 amino acids: CASSLATLQETQYF. DNA for the CDR3: TGTGCCAGCAGCTTAGCGACACTCCAAGAGACCCAGTACTTC.

This clone was counted between two and nine times. V usage is TRBV6-2 or TRBV6-3 and J usage is TRBJ2-7, with TRBD1 as a possible D gene (5 bases). CDR3 length equals 15 residues. V was shortened by 2 bases and J by 2 bases, with 13 bases between the two germline ends. Germline-derived CDR1 and CDR2 are MNHEY and SVGEGT. The CDR3 spells CASSYGQHTAYEQYF. The CDR3 DNA is TGTGCCAGCAGTTACGGACAACATACCGCCTACGAGCAGTACTTC.

The chain has TRBV20-1 and TRBJ1-5, with TRBD1 matching over 8 bases. V shed 3 bases and J 4 bases; nucleotides not matched to a gene: 8. The germline V gene has CDR1 DFQATT and CDR2 SNEGSKA (reference sequence). This CDR3 contains 15 residues. CDR3 sequence (DNA): TGCAGTGCTAGTATAGGACAGGGACGAAATCAGCCCCAGCATTTT. It specifies CSASIGQGRNQPQHF.

The chain uses TRBV4-1 and TRBJ1-6; 9 bases line up with TRBD1. This CDR3 is 17 amino acids long. The junction had 13 bases not matched to a gene; V was cut back by 3 bases and J by 10 bases. Germline V gives CDR1 MGHRA, CDR2 YSYEKL. The CDR3 nucleotides are TGCGCCAGCAGCCAGTATTTACAGGGGGCCGTAGGATCACCCCTCCACTTT. Encoded protein: CASSQYLQGAVGSPLHF.

This chain joins TRBV6-1 and TRBJ2-3; perhaps TRBD2 as D (6 bases). CDR3 length: 15 residues. V lost 1 base and J 5 bases, leaving 13 bases between the germline ends. Looked up from germline, CDR1 is MNHNS and CDR2 is SASEGT. The CDR3 loop reads CASSEVGSRGDTQYF. The DNA of the CDR3 is TGTGCCAGCAGTGAAGTGGGATCGCGGGGAGATACGCAGTATTTT.

This clone has just one count. V usage is TRBV19 and J usage is TRBJ1-1; 7 bases are a match to TRBD1. CDR3 length: 14 residues. Trimming took 6 bases from V and 4 from J; bases not matched to a gene: 8. Germline V lookup: CDR1 LNHDA, CDR2 SQIVND (reference sequence). CDR3 DNA: TGTGCCAGTAGAGTGGGGACAGATCTCACTGAAGCTTTCTTT. Protein: CASRVGTDLTEAFF. Looking up the rest from reference TRBV19 and TRBJ1-1 gives the full variable domain: DGGITQSPKYLFRKEGQNVTLSCEQNLNHDAMYWYRQDPGQGLRLIYYSQIVNDFQKGDIAEGYSVSREKKESFPLTVTSAQKNPTAFYLCASRVGTDLTEAFFGQGTRLTVV.

This rearrangement joins TRBV11-2 to TRBJ1-1; D possibly corresponds to TRBD1 (6 bases). Trimming removed 0 bases from V and 2 bases from J, with 10 bases in between. This CDR3 is 15 amino acids long. Germline assignment: CDR1 SGHAT and CDR2 FQNNGV. CDR3 in DNA: TGTGCCAGCAGCTTAGAACCAGGGGTCAACACTGAAGCTTTCTTT. Translating it yields CASSLEPGVNTEAFF. The variable domain in full, with the rest retrieved from reference TRBV11-2 and TRBJ1-1, is EAGVAQSPRYKIIEKRQSVAFWCNPISGHATLYWYQQILGQGPKLLIQFQNNGVVDDSQLPKDRFSAERLKGVDSTLKIQPAKLEDSAVYLCASSLEPGVNTEAFFGQGTRLTVV.

V is TRBV28 and J is TRBJ1-1, with D perhaps matching TRBD1 (5 bases). The CDR3 runs to 19 residues. Trimming took 2 bases from V and 4 from J, leaving 26 bases between them. In germline, CDR1 is MDHEN, CDR2 SYDVKM. CDR3 amino acids: CASSLARQGVNYVGTEAFF. CDR3 nucleotides: TGTGCCAGCAGTTTAGCTCGGCAGGGTGTAAATTATGTAGGCACTGAAGCTTTCTTT.

The V call is TRBV7-9, the J call TRBJ1-4, with D possibly TRBD1 on 6 matching bases. V was trimmed by 5 bases and J by 6 bases, leaving 25 bases between them. The germline V gene has CDR1 SEHNR and CDR2 FQNEAQ (reference sequence). The CDR3 consists of 18 residues. This chain's CDR3 is CASSNRDNKIVGDEKLFF. The DNA of the CDR3 is TGTGCCAGCAGCAACCGGGACAACAAGATCGTAGGCGATGAAAAACTGTTTTTT.

The rearrangement links TRBV2 to TRBJ1-1; a weak D match, TRBD1 (5 bases). V shed 4 bases and J shed 5 bases, with 14 bases lying between them. CDR1 and CDR2 from the germline V gene are SNHLY and FYNNEI. The CDR3 runs 14 residues. CDR3 DNA: TGTGCCAGCAGTGTGCGGAGGGAGGGGACTGAAGCTTTCTTT. This gives the protein CASSVRREGTEAFF.

The gene calls are TRBV7-9 and TRBJ1-6, with no clear D. The CDR3 covers 16 residues. Trimming pared 7 bases from V and 7 bases from J, leaving 20 bases between. Per the germline V gene, CDR1 is SEHNR and CDR2 is FQNEAQ (reference sequence). CDR3 DNA sequence: TGTGCCAGCACCCGTTGTCAGGTTGTTTGCAATTCACCCCTCCACTTT. Protein: CASTRCQVVCNSPLHF.

This clone appeared a single time. V and J are TRBV27 and TRBJ1-2; TRBD1 agrees at 8 bases. Unmatched junction bases numbered 13, after V lost 8 bases and J lost 2 bases. The CDR3 contains 16 residues. The germline gives CDR1 MNHEY, CDR2 SMNVEV (reference sequence). CDR3 in DNA: TGTGCCAGCTCGATAACCGGACAGGGTTTCAACTATGGCTACACCTTC. Protein: CASSITGQGFNYGYTF.

The chain couples TRBV2 to TRBJ1-5, with 8 positions matching TRBD1. V lost 5 bases, J lost 3 bases, and 6 bases stayed unmatched. This CDR3 has 15 amino acids. CDR1 is SNHLY, CDR2 FYNNEI, per germline. CDR3 bases: TGTGCCAGCAGTCGGACAGGGATCAACAATCAGCCCCAGCATTTT. Translating it yields CASSRTGINNQPQHF. Full variable domain (outside the CDR3, taken from reference TRBV2 and TRBJ1-5): EPEVTQTPSHQVTQMGQEVILRCVPISNHLYFYWYRQILGQKVEFLVSFYNNEISEKSEIFDDQFSVERPDGSNFTLKIRSTKLEDSAMYFCASSRTGINNQPQHFGDGTRLSIL.

The V call is TRBV7-3, the J call TRBJ2-1; D unclear. Trimming pared 1 base from V and 7 bases from J, leaving 8 bases between. CDR3 length: 13 residues. Germline-derived CDR1 and CDR2 are SGHTA and FQGTGA. The CDR3 here is CASSLSRENEQFF. Written as DNA, the CDR3 is TGTGCCAGCAGCTTAAGTCGAGAGAATGAGCAGTTCTTC.

The chain carries TRBV11-3 and TRBJ1-1; D possibly corresponds to TRBD1 (5 bases). Trimming took 5 bases from V and 2 from J, leaving 12 bases between them. The CDR3 covers 14 residues. Germline lookup yields CDR1 SGHNT and CDR2 YENEEA. The CDR3 here is CASSTGGDNTEAFF. Written as DNA, the CDR3 is TGTGCCAGCAGCACCGGAGGGGATAACACTGAAGCTTTCTTT.

The chain links TRBV7-2 to TRBJ1-2; D not resolved. CDR3 length equals 14 residues. The V gene's germline CDR1 is SGHTA and CDR2 FQGNSA. V lost 4 bases, J lost 4 bases, and 13 bases lay in between. The CDR3 sequence: CASSSADRGYGYTF. CDR3 DNA sequence: TGTGCCAGCAGCTCCGCGGACCGGGGCTATGGCTACACCTTC.

The chain employs TRBV5-1 and TRBJ2-7, with a possible D match to TRBD1 (5 bases). CDR1 and CDR2 (germline): SGHRS, YFSETQ. The ends were cut back, 0 bases at V and 5 bases at J, with 12 bases in the middle. The CDR3 has 14 amino acids. The CDR3 sequence: CASSLGSRADEQYF. The DNA of the CDR3 is TGCGCCAGCAGCTTGGGAAGCAGGGCTGACGAGCAGTACTTC.

The chain carries TRBV27 and TRBJ2-1; TRBD1 might be the D (6 bases). Trimming stripped 6 bases from V and 6 bases from J, with 12 bases between. The CDR3 is 13 amino acids. In germline, CDR1 is MNHEY, CDR2 SMNVEV (reference sequence). The CDR3 here is CASSRKQGNEQFF. The CDR3 DNA is TGTGCCAGCAGCCGAAAACAGGGCAATGAGCAGTTCTTC.

The V gene is TRBV10-3, the J gene TRBJ1-5; D is ambiguous. Germline V gives CDR1 ENHRY, CDR2 SYGVKD. The CDR3 runs 14 residues. Trimming cost V 10 bases and J 0 bases, with 13 bases left between them. DNA for the CDR3: TGTGCCAGCACGGACTTACCTAGCAATCAGCCCCAGCATTTT. Translation gives CASTDLPSNQPQHF.

V is TRBV7-2 and J is TRBJ1-2; 9 nucleotides agree with TRBD1. The ends lost 3 bases at V and 5 bases at J; junction bases unmatched: 10. This CDR3 has 16 residues. Germline CDR1 and CDR2: SGHTA and FQGNSA. The CDR3 loop reads CASSLNEQGAQYGYTF. In DNA form, the CDR3 reads TGTGCCAGCAGCTTGAATGAACAGGGGGCGCAGTATGGCTACACCTTC. Filled out from reference TRBV7-2 and TRBJ1-2, the complete variable domain reads GAGVSQSPSNKVTEKGKDVELRCDPISGHTALYWYRQSLGQGLEFLIYFQGNSAPDKSGLPSDRFSAERTGGSVSTLTIQRTQQEDSAVYLCASSLNEQGAQYGYTFGSGTRLTVV.

This chain links TRBV27 with TRBJ1-6; no firm D call. Trimming took 1 base from V and 6 from J, leaving 13 bases between them. The CDR3 is made up of 16 amino acids. Per germline, CDR1 MNHEY and CDR2 SMNVEV (reference sequence). CDR3 region: CASSLFTTPINSPLHF. CDR3 coding DNA: TGTGCCAGCAGTTTATTTACGACACCGATTAATTCACCCCTCCACTTT.

The chain is built from TRBV4-1 and TRBJ1-1; D perhaps matches TRBD1 (5 bases). The CDR3 contains 15 residues. Per germline, CDR1 MGHRA and CDR2 YSYEKL. V was pared by 5 bases and J by 9 bases, with 22 bases between. The DNA of the CDR3 is TGCGCCAGCAGCTTAGCAACGGAGAGGGAGGGGAAAGCTTTCTTT. Amino acids: CASSLATEREGKAFF.

This chain links TRBV5-4 with TRBJ1-1, with 8 bases that match TRBD1. CDR3 size: 15 residues. In germline, CDR1 is SGHNT, CDR2 YYREEE (reference sequence). Trimming cost V 5 bases and J 1 base; bases outside gene matches: 7. The CDR3: CASSPVGTGNTEAFF. For the CDR3, the DNA is TGTGCCAGCAGTCCCGTGGGGACAGGGAACACTGAAGCTTTCTTT.

The sample holds one count of this clone. The chain links TRBV7-2 to TRBJ1-6; D possibly corresponds to TRBD1 (5 bases). Trimming stripped 1 base from V and 5 bases from J, with 15 bases between. From germline, CDR1 is SGHTA and CDR2 FQGNSA. This CDR3 is 17 amino acids long. Here the CDR3 DNA reads TGTGCCAGCAGCTTAGGGGACGGAGGGTCGAATAATTCACCCCTCCACTTT. Its protein product is CASSLGDGGSNNSPLHF.